This passage covers 13 T cell receptor beta chains from one sample sequenced in a study of blood T cell repertoires in COVID-19. Method: immunoSEQ multiplex PCR; TCRdb's copy keeps in-frame clones and lacks some. The table has around 190,000 clones, 76% seen once. The specimen sequenced was PBMCs or T cells enriched from blood (not recorded which). These receptors all stem from a woman between 50 and 59 years old with acute COVID-19.

The V gene is TRBV7-2, the J gene TRBJ2-3; 10 bases match TRBD2. This CDR3 spans 18 amino acids. Germline assignment: CDR1 SGHTA and CDR2 FQGNSA. V lost 5 bases, J lost 6 bases, and 17 bases stayed unmatched. This chain's CDR3 is CASSPPPGLAESTDTQYF. CDR3 DNA sequence: TGTGCCAGCAGCCCCCCTCCTGGACTAGCGGAGTCCACGGATACGCAGTATTTT.

V usage is TRBV27 and J usage is TRBJ1-1; a possible D gene is TRBD1 (5 bases). The germline CDR1 and CDR2 sequences are MNHEY and SMNVEV (reference sequence). The germline V and J ends were trimmed by 5 bases and 5 bases, with 9 bases remaining between them. The CDR3 extends over 12 amino acids. CDR3 in DNA: TGTGCCAGCAGTAGCGGGGGGACTGAAGCTTTCTTT. Translating gives CASSSGGTEAFF.

V is TRBV5-6 and J is TRBJ1-5; 8 nucleotides line up with TRBD1. V was clipped by 4 bases and J by 2 bases; unmatched bases: 8. The CDR3 is 16 amino acids. In germline, CDR1 is SGHDT, CDR2 YYEEEE. CDR3 protein: CASSRIRGQGNQPQHF. CDR3 nucleotide sequence: TGTGCCAGCAGCCGAATCAGGGGGCAGGGCAATCAGCCCCAGCATTTT.

The chain links TRBV24-1 to TRBJ1-2; D gene unclear. Germline values: CDR1 KGHDR, CDR2 SFDVKD. Trimming shortened V by 0 bases and J by 0 bases, and 4 bases separated the two germline ends. The length of the CDR3 is 14 residues. The CDR3 is CATSDLSANYGYTF. Here the CDR3 DNA reads TGTGCCACCAGTGATTTGTCTGCTAACTATGGCTACACCTTC.

This clone was seen once. The chain couples TRBV7-9 to TRBJ1-4; D unresolved. Germline V gene data show CDR1 as SEHNR and CDR2 as FQNEAQ (reference sequence). V shed 1 base and J shed 9 bases, with 9 bases lying between them. This CDR3 is 13 amino acids long. The CDR3 nucleotides read TGTGCCAGCAGCTTAGAGTCAGTTAAAAAACTGTTTTTT. Translation gives CASSLESVKKLFF.

The sample holds one count of this clone. The chain carries TRBV2 and TRBJ1-1; TRBD1 might be the D (6 bases). Germline CDR1 is SNHLY and CDR2 is FYNNEI. The length of the CDR3 is 12 residues. Trimming stripped 6 bases from V and 11 bases from J, with 16 bases between. CDR3 loop: CASRGDNPLAFF. DNA of the CDR3: TGTGCCAGCAGGGGGGACAACCCGCTTGCTTTCTTT.

The chain uses TRBV6-6 and TRBJ1-5, with TRBD1 matching over 8 bases. The CDR3 runs to 14 residues. The J segment lost 6 bases and the V segment lost 6 bases, leaving 7 bases of the junction unmatched. Germline assignment: CDR1 MNHNY and CDR2 SVGAGI (reference sequence). The CDR3 region is CASSPGQGSQPQHF. In DNA, the CDR3 is TGTGCCAGCAGCCCCGGACAGGGATCTCAGCCCCAGCATTTT.

This chain links TRBV5-4 with TRBJ2-6; 8 positions agree with TRBD1. Germline lookup yields CDR1 SGHNT and CDR2 YYREEE (reference sequence). V lost 4 bases and J lost 1; bases outside the gene matches: 1. The CDR3 consists of 15 residues. Here the CDR3 reads CASSRTGSGANVLTF. CDR3 nucleotides: TGTGCCAGCAGCCGGACAGGGTCTGGGGCCAACGTCCTGACTTTC.

The rearrangement joins TRBV6-1 to TRBJ2-3, with D tentatively TRBD2 (6 bases). The CDR3 consists of 15 residues. Germline V gives CDR1 MNHNS, CDR2 SASEGT. V lost 2 bases and J 4 bases, leaving 13 bases between the germline ends. The CDR3 sequence: CASSERVLAADTQYF. The CDR3 DNA reads TGTGCCAGCAGTGAAAGGGTGTTAGCGGCAGATACGCAGTATTTT.

The V call is TRBV5-6, the J call TRBJ1-2; TRBD1 matches at 8 bases. Per germline, CDR1 SGHDT and CDR2 YYEEEE. The V segment lost 6 bases and the J segment 4 bases; nucleotides outside the gene matches: 11. The CDR3 loop spans 15 amino acids. CDR3 residues: CASTPIDRGSYGYTF. The CDR3 DNA sequence: TGTGCCAGCACCCCAATCGACAGGGGAAGCTATGGCTACACCTTC.

This chain links TRBV4-1 with TRBJ2-5, with D possibly being TRBD2 (6 bases). Germline V gene sequence: CDR1 MGHRA, CDR2 YSYEKL. V gave up 3 bases and J gave up 5 bases, with 13 bases separating them. The CDR3 loop spans 14 amino acids. CDR3 coding DNA: TGCGCCAGCAGCCAGGGGGGAGCCTGGGAGACCCAGTACTTC. Translation gives CASSQGGAWETQYF.

A note on this clone: In the same sample, other DNA sequences code for this CDR3. V and J are TRBV7-9 and TRBJ2-5, with 11 bases identical to TRBD1. Germline V CDR1 and CDR2: SEHNR, FQNEAQ (reference sequence). Germline trimming cut 4 bases from V and 5 bases from J; bases unmatched to any gene: 6. This CDR3 is built from 15 residues. The CDR3 DNA reads TGTGCCAGCAGCTCCGGGACAGGGGGAAGGGAGACCCAGTACTTC. It is translated as CASSSGTGGRETQYF.

This sequence joins TRBV11-2 and TRBJ1-1, with a possible D match to TRBD1 (6 bases). The CDR3 length is 19 residues. Trimming removed 0 bases at V and 5 bases at J, with 25 bases between. Per the germline V gene, CDR1 is SGHAT and CDR2 is FQNNGV. The CDR3 region is CASSLDREGDNTWETEAFF. The DNA for the CDR3 is TGTGCCAGCAGCTTAGATCGGGAGGGGGACAACACTTGGGAGACTGAAGCTTTCTTT.